The source of this T cell receptor (beta chain) is a study of cytomegalovirus exposure and HLA in healthy donors. Notes on the study in general: An Asian-associated ancestry cluster reportedly showed fewer N-insertions than the roughly 670-donor mean in a later analysis. Most sequenced TCRs were rare (though some public TCRs occurred in many donors).

CDR1 and CDR2 from the germline V gene are SNHLY and FYNNEI. The CDR3 sequence is 13 residues long. Trimming cost V 7 bases and J 3 bases, with 10 bases left between them. PCR primers comprised 60 Vbeta and 13 Jbeta primers. In the original processing: Counted up in a later analysis, unique TCR beta chains came to some 82 million, with around 11 million shared. Profiling relied on immunoSEQ multiplex PCR, and the TCRdb table lists in-frame clones only, not all of them. V, J and clone size are taken as reported in that table, and D and trimming were inferred from the DNA itself. The sample carries 100,000 to 150,000 clones, roughly four fifths recorded once. This clone was observed a few times. The antigen remains undetermined.

V usage is TRBV2 and J usage is TRBJ1-5; a possible D gene is TRBD1 (6 bases). The receptor's source is a man in his forties in good health and CMV-seronegative. Source material: PBMCs. CDR3 sequence: CASKDSFNQPQHF. CDR3 nucleotides: TGTGCCAGCAAGGACAGCTTCAATCAGCCCCAGCATTTT.